This T cell receptor (beta chain) emerged from a study of identical twins. The germline V gene encodes CDR1 LGHDT and CDR2 YNNKEL (reference sequence). Trimming cost V 2 bases and J 4 bases, with 11 bases left between them. The CDR3 is made up of 14 amino acids. A note on this clonotype: Its specificity is not known.

General study findings and limits: Excess low generation probability was seen in twin-shared out-of-frame alpha sequences. Fewer insertions marked abundant cord blood beta clonotypes; young adult naive trended weakly, memory not at all.

TCRdb analysed the 5' RACE reads with MiXCR anew, one entry per CDR3 protein. The table lists a few hundred thousand distinct CDR3 sequences, roughly a quarter of them singletons. These data are also associated with another study on T cells expressing NK-cell markers. That report adds: Seven of the eight sequenced donors were HCMV-seropositive; one was seronegative. The HCMV specificity of the expanded NKG2C+ T cell clones stayed unresolved.

The clonotype originates from a woman between 18 and 30 years old in good health. The sequencing sample was made of CD4+ T cells sorted from blood. The rearrangement uses TRBV3-1 and TRBJ1-1; D is unclear. The CDR3 sequence is CASSQLDVGTEAFF. Here the CDR3 DNA reads TGTGCCAGCAGCCAACTGGACGTGGGCACTGAAGCTTTCTTT. Full variable domain (missing parts from reference TRBV3-1 and TRBJ1-1): DTAVSQTPKYLVTQMGNDKSIKCEQNLGHDTMYWYKQDSKKFLKIMFSYNNKELIINETVPNRFSPKSPDKAHLNLHINSLELGDSAVYFCASSQLDVGTEAFFGQGTRLTVV.